One and the same sample provided the 6 T cell receptor beta chains below, sequenced in a study of blood T cell repertoires in COVID-19. Sequenced by immunoSEQ multiplex PCR; TCRdb stores in-frame clones only, minus some. The sample lists approximately 210,000 clones, roughly 80% occurring once. Sequenced input: peripheral blood. The origin of the receptors is a human donor in a cohort sampled during active COVID-19.

The chain employs TRBV7-3 and TRBJ2-1; 12 nucleotides agree with TRBD1. CDR1 is SGHTA, CDR2 FQGTGA, per germline. CDR3 length: 15 residues. The V gene end was trimmed by 5 bases and the J gene end by 6 bases; junction bases not matched to a gene: 5. The CDR3 nucleotides are TGTGCCAGCAGCGAACCGGGACAGGGGGCCAATGAGCAGTTCTTC. Translated: CASSEPGQGANEQFF. Full variable domain (rest looked up from reference TRBV7-3 and TRBJ2-1): GAGVSQTPSNKVTEKGKYVELRCDPISGHTALYWYRQSLGQGPEFLIYFQGTGAADDSGLPNDRFFAVRPEGSVSTLKIQRTERGDSAVYLCASSEPGQGANEQFFGPGTRLTVL.

The rearrangement links TRBV15 to TRBJ2-1, with 12 bases identical to TRBD2. CDR1 and CDR2 from the germline V gene are LNHNV and YYDKDF (reference sequence). V gave up 4 bases and J gave up 11 bases; unmatched junction bases: 9. This CDR3 spans 15 amino acids. This CDR3 is CATSTPGGTSGQQFF. DNA for the CDR3: TGTGCCACCAGCACCCCCGGTGGGACTAGCGGGCAGCAGTTCTTC.

This sequence joins TRBV10-1 and TRBJ2-6; D unresolved. V was trimmed by 4 bases and J by 3 bases, leaving 7 bases between them. The CDR3 totals 14 residues. CDR1 and CDR2 (germline): WNHNN, SYGVQD (reference sequence). The CDR3 DNA sequence: TGCGCCAGCAGTGTGTCCGTTGGGGCCAACGTCCTGACTTTC. Translated, it gives CASSVSVGANVLTF.

The J gene is TRBJ1-5, the V gene TRBV7-8; a possible D gene is TRBD1 (6 bases). Trimming removed 7 bases at V and 7 bases at J, with 14 bases between. The CDR3 loop spans 13 amino acids. Looked up from germline, CDR1 is SGHVS and CDR2 is FQNEAQ. The CDR3 spells CASNLGGRQPQHF. The CDR3 nucleotides are TGTGCCAGCAACCTCGGGGGGCGCCAGCCCCAGCATTTT.

The chain is built from TRBV5-1 and TRBJ2-1; possible D gene TRBD1, 6 bases. This CDR3 contains 13 residues. The V gene's germline CDR1 is SGHRS and CDR2 YFSETQ. V gave up 0 bases and J gave up 9 bases, with 10 bases separating them. The CDR3 loop is CASSLGLGAEQFF. CDR3 nucleotides: TGCGCCAGCAGCTTGGGATTGGGGGCTGAGCAGTTCTTC. Together with reference TRBV5-1 and TRBJ2-1, the CDR3 gives the full variable domain: KAGVTQTPRYLIKTRGQQVTLSCSPISGHRSVSWYQQTPGQGLQFLFEYFSETQRNKGNFPGRFSGRQFSNSRSEMNVSTLELGDSALYLCASSLGLGAEQFFGPGTRLTVL.

This clone was recorded once. The gene calls are TRBV20-1 and TRBJ2-7; D is possibly TRBD2 (6 bases). This CDR3 spans 11 amino acids. Trimming pared 5 bases from V and 5 bases from J, leaving 10 bases between. CDR1 and CDR2 from the germline V gene are DFQATT and SNEGSKA (reference sequence). This CDR3 reads CSAVSGHEQYF. In DNA, the CDR3 is TGCAGTGCTGTCAGCGGGCACGAGCAGTACTTC.